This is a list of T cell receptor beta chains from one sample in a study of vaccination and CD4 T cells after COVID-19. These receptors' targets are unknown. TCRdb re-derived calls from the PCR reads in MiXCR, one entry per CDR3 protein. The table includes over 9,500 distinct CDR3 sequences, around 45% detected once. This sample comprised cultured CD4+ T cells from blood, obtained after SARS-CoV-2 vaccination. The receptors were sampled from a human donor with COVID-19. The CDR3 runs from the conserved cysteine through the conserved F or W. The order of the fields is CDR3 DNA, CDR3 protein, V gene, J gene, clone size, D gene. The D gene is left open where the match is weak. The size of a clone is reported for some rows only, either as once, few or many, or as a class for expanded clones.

DNA: TGTGCCAGCAGTGAGGGACACGGGATCTACGAGCAGTACTTC
CDR3: CASSEGHGIYEQYF
V: TRBV6-1
J: TRBJ2-7
size: -
D: -

DNA: TGTGCCAGCAGCTTAGTTCGGCTAGGGAGGGGCAATGAGCAGTTCTTC
CDR3: CASSLVRLGRGNEQFF
V: TRBV11-2
J: TRBJ2-1
size: -
D: TRBD2

DNA: TGCAGTGCCGGGGACAGGGCCGGAGAGACCCAGTACTTC
CDR3: CSAGDRAGETQYF
V: TRBV20-1
J: TRBJ2-5
size: few
D: TRBD1

DNA: TGTGCCAGCAGTAGTGGACAGGGTAGAAAGCAAGAGACCCAGTACTTC
CDR3: CASSSGQGRKQETQYF
V: TRBV6-1
J: TRBJ2-5
size: few
D: TRBD1

DNA: TGTGCCACCAGTGACCCCCGGCGGGGGGATAACACCGGGGAGCTGTTTTTT
CDR3: CATSDPRRGDNTGELFF
V: TRBV24-1
J: TRBJ2-2
size: -
D: TRBD2

DNA: TGTGCCAGCACCCCAGAGCTTAGCTATAATTCACCCCTCCACTTT
CDR3: CASTPELSYNSPLHF
V: TRBV6-1
J: TRBJ1-6
size: -
D: -

DNA: TGCAGTGCTAAAACGGGACAGGGGGCTTTTTCACCCCTCCACTTT
CDR3: CSAKTGQGAFSPLHF
V: TRBV20-1
J: TRBJ1-6
size: few
D: TRBD1

DNA: TGTGCCACCAGTGACAGGGACCGTAGGGTAGCCCAGCATTTT
CDR3: CATSDRDRRVAQHF
V: TRBV24-1
J: TRBJ1-5
size: -
D: -

DNA: TGTGCCAGCAGTGAATCCGGGACAGGCAATGGCTACACCTTC
CDR3: CASSESGTGNGYTF
V: TRBV6-1
J: TRBJ1-2
size: -
D: TRBD1

DNA: TGCAGTGCTACCACGGCCGGGGGTGAGACCCAGTACTTC
CDR3: CSATTAGGETQYF
V: TRBV20-1
J: TRBJ2-5
size: -
D: -

DNA: TGTGCCAGCAGTTACGTGGGACACTTGAACACTGAAGCTTTCTTT
CDR3: CASSYVGHLNTEAFF
V: TRBV6-2/TRBV6-3
J: TRBJ1-1
size: -
D: -

DNA: TGTGCCAGCAGCGTAGCCGGTCGCTACAATGAGCAGTTCTTC
CDR3: CASSVAGRYNEQFF
V: TRBV9
J: TRBJ2-1
size: -
D: -

DNA: TGCGCCAGCAGCGTCAGGGGGGTTGGAACTGAAGCTTTCTTT
CDR3: CASSVRGVGTEAFF
V: TRBV5-1
J: TRBJ1-1
size: -
D: TRBD1

DNA: TGTGCCAGCAGTGGCGCCACAGGGACTGGGGCCAACGTCCTGACTTTC
CDR3: CASSGATGTGANVLTF
V: TRBV25-1
J: TRBJ2-6
size: -
D: -

DNA: TGTGCCAGCAGTTTCTGGGGGGTGAACACCGGGGAGCTGTTTTTT
CDR3: CASSFWGVNTGELFF
V: TRBV27
J: TRBJ2-2
size: few
D: -

DNA: TGTGCCAGCAGCCGTGACAGTAGCTCCTACGAGCAGTACTTC
CDR3: CASSRDSSSYEQYF
V: TRBV7-2
J: TRBJ2-7
size: -
D: -

DNA: TGCAGTGCTGGAACCCCGGGACTAGCGCCCGCAGATACGCAGTATTTT
CDR3: CSAGTPGLAPADTQYF
V: TRBV20-1
J: TRBJ2-3
size: few
D: TRBD2

DNA: TGTGCCAGCAGCTTGGCGGGGACTTACAATGAGCAGTTCTTC
CDR3: CASSLAGTYNEQFF
V: TRBV7-9
J: TRBJ2-1
size: few
D: -

DNA: TGTGCCAGCATCGGGGGGCAGTTCGAGACCCAGTACTTC
CDR3: CASIGGQFETQYF
V: TRBV2
J: TRBJ2-5
size: -
D: -

DNA: TGTGCCAGCTCACCACCATTTAGGGCAAGGGACACTGAAGCTTTCTTT
CDR3: CASSPPFRARDTEAFF
V: TRBV18
J: TRBJ1-1
size: -
D: -

DNA: TGTGCCACCGCTGACGGACAGGGATTCAACGAGCAGTACTTC
CDR3: CATADGQGFNEQYF
V: TRBV24-1
J: TRBJ2-7
size: few
D: TRBD1

DNA: TGCAGTGCTAGAGTCAGCACAGGGGTCGATACGCAGTATTTT
CDR3: CSARVSTGVDTQYF
V: TRBV20-1
J: TRBJ2-3
size: -
D: TRBD1

DNA: TGTGCCAGCAGTCCCGGAGAGACCCAGTACTTC
CDR3: CASSPGETQYF
V: TRBV28
J: TRBJ2-5
size: -
D: -

DNA: TGTGCCAGCAGCCCGCAAGGAGGCAATCAGCCCCAGCATTTT
CDR3: CASSPQGGNQPQHF
V: TRBV12-3/TRBV12-4
J: TRBJ1-5
size: -
D: -

DNA: TGCAGTGCTGGACAGGGGGCGCGGAATCAGCCCCAGCATTTT
CDR3: CSAGQGARNQPQHF
V: TRBV20-1
J: TRBJ1-5
size: -
D: TRBD1

DNA: TGTGCCAGTAGTATAGGGACAGGGGGCGGTGGTAGCAATCAGCCCCAGCATTTT
CDR3: CASSIGTGGGGSNQPQHF
V: TRBV19
J: TRBJ1-5
size: few
D: TRBD1

DNA: TGTGCCAGCGGGAGGGACAGCTACACTGAAGCTTTCTTT
CDR3: CASGRDSYTEAFF
V: TRBV27
J: TRBJ1-1
size: -
D: TRBD1

DNA: TGTGCCACCAGTGGGGGGGGCACAGATACGCAGTATTTT
CDR3: CATSGGGTDTQYF
V: TRBV24-1
J: TRBJ2-3
size: -
D: -